This TCR beta chain stems from a study of blood T cell repertoires in COVID-19. TCRdb's copy holds only in-frame clones and misses some; the assay was immunoSEQ multiplex PCR. This table has about 120,000 clones, about 85% appearing once. Material for sequencing was peripheral blood. This TCR derives from a man older than 75 with acute or convalescent COVID-19.

The CDR3 spells CASSLGTGSTGELFF. The CDR3 coding sequence is TGTGCCAGCAGTTTAGGGACCGGGAGTACCGGGGAGCTGTTTTTT. The rearrangement joins TRBV27 to TRBJ2-2; tentatively, D is TRBD2 (6 bases). The germline CDR1 and CDR2 sequences are MNHEY and SMNVEV (reference sequence). The CDR3 runs 15 residues. V dropped 2 bases and J dropped 5 bases, with 12 bases sitting between them.